The rows below give T cell receptor beta chains drawn from one sample of a study of cytomegalovirus exposure and HLA in healthy donors. Repertoires were generated with immunoSEQ multiplex PCR, while TCRdb's copy carries only in-frame clones and drops some. The sample records around 130,000 clones, roughly 77% being singletons. Sequenced: PBMCs. The receptors derive from a man aged 25-45 years in good health and CMV-seronegative. The CDR3 runs from the conserved cysteine through the conserved F or W. D genes are given only for firm matches. Where a row states a size, it is once, few, many or the class of an expanded clone; other rows omit it.

TRBJ1-6 - TRBV13 - TGTGCCAGCAGCTTCGGGACTTCGGGGGAAAGCGCCCTCCACTTT CASSFGTSGESALHF
TRBJ2-3 - TRBV6-5 - TGTGCCAGCAGATCCCCAGGGGGGGATACGCAGTATTTT CASRSPGGDTQYF
TRBJ1-1 - TRBV5-1 - TGCGCCAGCAGACCGGACAGCTACACTGAAGCTTTCTTT CASRPDSYTEAFF
TRBJ2-5 - TRBV7-9 - TGTGCCAGCAGCTTAGAAGGGCTAGCAAACCAAGAGACCCAGTACTTC CASSLEGLANQETQYF
TRBJ2-5 - TRBV29-1 - TGCAGCGTTCAGGGTCGAGGAGAGACCCAGTACTTC CSVQGRGETQYF
TRBJ1-4 - TRBV28 - TGTGCCAGCAGTGCGCCGGGAGAGCTAAATGAAAAACTGTTTTTT CASSAPGELNEKLFF
TRBJ2-3 - TRBV10-1 once TGCGCCAGCAGTGAACTAGGGACAGATACGCAGTATTTT CASSELGTDTQYF
TRBJ2-7 TRBD1 TRBV5-8 - TGTGCCAGCAGCTTCATACAGGGGGCCCCAAACAGCTACGAGCAGTACTTC CASSFIQGAPNSYEQYF
TRBJ2-1 TRBD2 TRBV7-2 few TGTGCCAGCAGCTTAGTTGGTAGCGGGGGATTTGAGCAGTTCTTC CASSLVGSGGFEQFF
TRBJ2-7 - TRBV5-1 once TGCGCCAGCAGCCTCTGGGGCGGGGACTCCTACGAGCAGTACTTC CASSLWGGDSYEQYF
TRBJ1-2 - TRBV18 once TGTGCCAGCTCAGCAGGCGAAAACTATGGCTACACCTTC CASSAGENYGYTF
TRBJ2-1 - TRBV19 - TGTGCCAGTAGGCCCTACGGGGATATCAAGGACAATGAGCAGTTCTTC CASRPYGDIKDNEQFF
TRBJ1-5 - TRBV7-2 - TGTGCCAGCAGCTTACGGGGTAGCAATCAGCCCCAGCATTTT CASSLRGSNQPQHF
TRBJ2-5 TRBD1 TRBV29-1 - TGCAGCGTTGGGGACAGACAAGAGACCCAGTACTTC CSVGDRQETQYF
TRBJ2-7 TRBD2 TRBV13 - TGTGCCAGCAGGGGGGGACTAGCGGGCAACGAGCAGTACTTC CASRGGLAGNEQYF
TRBJ2-1 TRBD1 TRBV7-3 - TGTGCCAGCAGAACGGGACAGGCGTCCTACAATGAGCAGTTCTTC CASRTGQASYNEQFF
TRBJ2-3 TRBD1 TRBV13 - TGTGCCAGCAGCTTAAGACAGGGCACTTCCACAGATACGCAGTATTTT CASSLRQGTSTDTQYF
TRBJ2-3 TRBD2 TRBV5-4 - TGTGCCAGCAGCTTGTACCTAGCGGGATCCACAGATACGCAGTATTTT CASSLYLAGSTDTQYF
TRBJ2-5 - TRBV5-1 - TGCGCCAGCAGCCCCTCCGCGGGGCTCCAAGAGACCCAGTACTTC CASSPSAGLQETQYF
TRBJ2-7 TRBD1 TRBV6-5 - TGTGCCAGCAGTTACCGGGACAGAGCCTACGAGCAGTACTTC CASSYRDRAYEQYF
TRBJ1-6 - TRBV4-1 - TGCGCCAGCAGCCACCACACGGACACCTCTTCACCCCTCCACTTT CASSHHTDTSSPLHF
TRBJ2-3 TRBD2 TRBV9 - TGTGCCAGCAGCGCCGTAGCGGGAGCCGGATATACGCAGTATTTT CASSAVAGAGYTQYF
TRBJ1-4 TRBD1 TRBV29-1 - TGCAGCGTTGAAGGGACAGGGGTAGGAGAAAAACTGTTTTTT CSVEGTGVGEKLFF
TRBJ2-1 - TRBV6-5 - TGTGCCAGCAGTTACAATCCCCGGAACAGGGTGCCTGAGCAGTTCTTC CASSYNPRNRVPEQFF
TRBJ1-1 TRBD1 TRBV7-9 - TGTGCCAGCAGCACCCGGGACAGGGGGCAAATGAACACTGAAGCTTTCTTT CASSTRDRGQMNTEAFF
TRBJ2-7 TRBD2 TRBV11-2 once TGTGCCAGCCGTAATCCGGGACTAGCGGGGAACGAGCAGTACTTC CASRNPGLAGNEQYF
TRBJ1-3 - TRBV28 - TGTGCCAGCAGTTTACGGTCGAGTGGAAACACCATATATTTT CASSLRSSGNTIYF
TRBJ2-7 - TRBV27 - TGTGCCAGCAGGGACAGTAGATCCTACGAGCAGTACTTC CASRDSRSYEQYF
TRBJ2-1 - TRBV5-1 - TGCGCCAGCAGCTTGGTTGAGAGCTCCTACAATGAGCAGTTCTTC CASSLVESSYNEQFF
TRBJ1-6 - TRBV14 - TGTGCCAGCAGCCAAGCTAGTTCCTATAATTCACCCCTCCACTTT CASSQASSYNSPLHF
TRBJ2-7 TRBD2 TRBV2 - TGTGCCAGCAGTCCTACTAGCGGGAGTTACGAGCAGTACTTC CASSPTSGSYEQYF
TRBJ1-1 - TRBV28 once TGTGCCATCACTACAGGAGCCCGACCTGAAGCTTTCTTT CAITTGARPEAFF
TRBJ1-5 TRBD1 TRBV10-2 few TGCGCCAGCAGTGAAGGCAGGGGGACCGATCAGCCCCAGCATTTT CASSEGRGTDQPQHF
TRBJ1-1 TRBD1 TRBV10-3 - TGTGCCATCAGTCCCGGGACAGGGATCAACACTGAAGCTTTCTTT CAISPGTGINTEAFF
TRBJ2-7 TRBD2 TRBV28 - TGTGCCAGCAGTACGGGACTAGCGGCCCCCTACGAGCAGTACTTC CASSTGLAAPYEQYF
TRBJ2-7 - TRBV11-2 - TGTGCCAGCAGCTTAGTTCGGGGTACCTACGAGCAGTACTTC CASSLVRGTYEQYF
TRBJ1-5 - TRBV11-2 - TGTGCCAGCAGCTTAGCCAGGGTAAATCAGCCCCAGCATTTT CASSLARVNQPQHF
TRBJ1-1 - TRBV6-6 - TGTGCCAGCAGACAGCCGAACACTGAAGCTTTCTTT CASRQPNTEAFF
TRBJ1-2 - TRBV7-2 - TGCCAAAGCCAACAGGGTAACTATGGCTACACCTTC CQSQQGNYGYTF
TRBJ1-1 - TRBV5-6 few TGTGCCAGCAGCTTGGATCCGGGGGGGAACACTGAAGCTTTCTTT CASSLDPGGNTEAFF
TRBJ2-3 TRBD2 TRBV7-6 - TGTGCCAGCAGCCAGCGGACTAGCGGGACCCCAGATACGCAGTATTTT CASSQRTSGTPDTQYF
TRBJ1-2 - TRBV4-2 - TGTGCCAGCAGCCAAGAGACGGAGTCGCGCTATGGCTACACCTTC CASSQETESRYGYTF
TRBJ2-7 TRBD2 TRBV18 once TGTGCCAGCTCACCAGGTAGCGGGACCCTCTACGAGCAGTACTTC CASSPGSGTLYEQYF
TRBJ2-2 - TRBV18 - TGTGCCAGCTCACCGACAGGAAACACCGGGGAGCTGTTTTTT CASSPTGNTGELFF
TRBJ2-3 TRBD2 TRBV5-1 - TGCGCCAGCAGCGGACTTTGGGCTAGCGGGGGGGAGGACACAGATACGCAGTATTTT CASSGLWASGGEDTDTQYF
TRBJ2-7 TRBD2 TRBV5-4 few TGTGCCAGCAGCTTGAAAACGGGAGGGACGGGGGAGCAGTACTTC CASSLKTGGTGEQYF
TRBJ2-1 - TRBV6-5 - TGTGCCAGCAGCCGGGGGACCCAGCAGTTCTTC CASSRGTQQFF
TRBJ2-3 - TRBV12-5 - TGTGCTAGTGGTTTTAGAGCAGATACGCAGTATTTT CASGFRADTQYF
TRBJ2-7 - TRBV29-1 - TGCAGCGCCCTGGGGCAGGTCAACGAGCAGTACTTC CSALGQVNEQYF
TRBJ2-5 TRBD1 TRBV5-1 once TGCGCCAGCAGCGCGACAGGGGTCACAGAGACCCAGTACTTC CASSATGVTETQYF
TRBJ2-1 - TRBV7-7 - TGTGCTAGAGGGAGGAGGAGTGCCTACAATGAGCAGTTCTTC CARGRRSAYNEQFF
TRBJ1-2 - TRBV6-5 - TGTGCCAGCAGTCCCTCTAACTATGGCTACACCTTC CASSPSNYGYTF
TRBJ2-3 TRBD2 TRBV4-1 few TGCGCCAGCAGCCAAGAAAGGAGCGGGGGGGCGGATACGCAGTATTTT CASSQERSGGADTQYF
TRBJ1-1 TRBD1 TRBV28 - TGTGCCAGCAGTGTGCAGGGGGCGAACACTGAAGCTTTCTTT CASSVQGANTEAFF
TRBJ2-1 - TRBV7-9 - TGTGCCAGCAGCTCGACGTGGGGAGGCTCCTACAATGAGCAGTTCTTC CASSSTWGGSYNEQFF
TRBJ2-7 TRBD1 TRBV7-2 - TGTGCCAGCAGCTTCCGGGACAGGGCCACCGAGCAGTACTTC CASSFRDRATEQYF
TRBJ1-4 TRBD1 TRBV5-1 - TGCGCCAGCAGCTTGGGCAACAGGGGCAGTACTGAAAAACTGTTTTTT CASSLGNRGSTEKLFF
TRBJ2-7 - TRBV28 - TGTGCCAGCAGTCCGCTGACAGCTCCCTACGAGCAGTACTTC CASSPLTAPYEQYF
TRBJ1-5 - TRBV6-1 - TGTGCCAGCAGTGAAGCGCTGAGGGTCGGCAATCAGCCCCAGCATTTT CASSEALRVGNQPQHF
TRBJ2-3 - TRBV7-2 - TGTGCCAGCAGCTTAGACCATGGGAGGACAGATACGCAGTATTTT CASSLDHGRTDTQYF